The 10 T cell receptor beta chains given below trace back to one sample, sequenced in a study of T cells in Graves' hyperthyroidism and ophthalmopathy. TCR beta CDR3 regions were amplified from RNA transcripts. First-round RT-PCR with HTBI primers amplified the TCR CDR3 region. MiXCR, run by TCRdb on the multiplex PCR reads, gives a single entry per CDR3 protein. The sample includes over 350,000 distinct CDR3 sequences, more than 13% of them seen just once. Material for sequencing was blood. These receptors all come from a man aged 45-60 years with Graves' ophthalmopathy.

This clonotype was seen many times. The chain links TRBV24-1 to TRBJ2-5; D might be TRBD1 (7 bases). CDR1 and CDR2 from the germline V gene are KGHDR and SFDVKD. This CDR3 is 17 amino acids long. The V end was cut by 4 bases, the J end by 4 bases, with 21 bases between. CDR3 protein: CATSEARGQPGAETQYF. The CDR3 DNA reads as TGTGCCACCAGTGAAGCCCGGGGACAGCCGGGGGCAGAGACCCAGTACTTC.

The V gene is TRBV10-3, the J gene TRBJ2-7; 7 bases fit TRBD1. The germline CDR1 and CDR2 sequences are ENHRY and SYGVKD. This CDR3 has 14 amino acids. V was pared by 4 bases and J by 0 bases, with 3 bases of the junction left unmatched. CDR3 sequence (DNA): TGTGCCATCAGTGCCGGGACAGCCTCCTACGAGCAGTACTTC. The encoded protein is CAISAGTASYEQYF.

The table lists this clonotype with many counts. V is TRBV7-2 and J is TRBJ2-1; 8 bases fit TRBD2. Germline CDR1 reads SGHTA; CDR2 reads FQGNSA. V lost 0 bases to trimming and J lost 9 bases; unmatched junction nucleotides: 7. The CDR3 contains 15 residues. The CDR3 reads CASSLAGLGRVEQFF. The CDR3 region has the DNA TGTGCCAGCAGCTTAGCGGGACTAGGAAGGGTTGAGCAGTTCTTC.

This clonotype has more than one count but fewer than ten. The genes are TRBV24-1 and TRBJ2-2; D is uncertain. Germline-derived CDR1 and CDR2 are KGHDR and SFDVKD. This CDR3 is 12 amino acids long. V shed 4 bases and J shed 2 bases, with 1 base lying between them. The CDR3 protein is CATSENTGELFF. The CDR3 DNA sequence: TGTGCCACCAGTGAAAACACCGGGGAGCTGTTTTTT.

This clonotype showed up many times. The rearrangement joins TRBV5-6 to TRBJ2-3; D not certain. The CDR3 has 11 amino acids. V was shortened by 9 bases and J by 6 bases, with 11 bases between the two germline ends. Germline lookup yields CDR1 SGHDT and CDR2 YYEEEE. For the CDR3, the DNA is TGTGCCACCGGGCAGATGGATACGCAGTATTTT. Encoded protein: CATGQMDTQYF.

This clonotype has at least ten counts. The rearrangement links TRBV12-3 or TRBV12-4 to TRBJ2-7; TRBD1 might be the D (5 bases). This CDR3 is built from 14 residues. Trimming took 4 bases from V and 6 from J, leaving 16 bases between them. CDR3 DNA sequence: TGTGCCAGCAGTTGGGGCGCAGCTAACCCCGAGCAGTACTTC. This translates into CASSWGAANPEQYF.

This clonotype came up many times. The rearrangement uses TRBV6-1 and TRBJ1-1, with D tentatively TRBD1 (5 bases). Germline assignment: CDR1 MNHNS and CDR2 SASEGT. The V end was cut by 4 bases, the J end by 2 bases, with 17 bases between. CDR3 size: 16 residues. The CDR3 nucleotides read TGTGCCAGCAGTGTCCACCGGGGACTGACTAACACTGAAGCTTTCTTT. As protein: CASSVHRGLTNTEAFF.

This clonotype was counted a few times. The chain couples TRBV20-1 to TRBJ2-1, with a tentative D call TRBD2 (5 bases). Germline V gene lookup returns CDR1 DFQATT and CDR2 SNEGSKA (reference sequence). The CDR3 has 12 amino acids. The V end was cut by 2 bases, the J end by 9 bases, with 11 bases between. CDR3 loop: CSARFPGSEQFF. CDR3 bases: TGCAGTGCTAGATTTCCTGGGAGTGAGCAGTTCTTC.

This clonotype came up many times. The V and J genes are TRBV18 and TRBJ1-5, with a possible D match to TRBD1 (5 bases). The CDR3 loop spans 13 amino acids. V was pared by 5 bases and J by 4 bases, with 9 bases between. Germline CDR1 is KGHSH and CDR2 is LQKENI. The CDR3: CASSVQENQPQHF. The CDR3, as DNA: TGTGCCAGCTCAGTACAGGAGAATCAGCCCCAGCATTTT.

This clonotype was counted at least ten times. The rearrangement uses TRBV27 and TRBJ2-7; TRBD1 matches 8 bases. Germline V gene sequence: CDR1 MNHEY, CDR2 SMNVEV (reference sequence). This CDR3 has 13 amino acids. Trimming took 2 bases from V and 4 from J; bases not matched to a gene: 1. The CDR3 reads CASSLNRGYEQYF. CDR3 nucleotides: TGTGCCAGCAGTTTAAACAGGGGGTACGAGCAGTACTTC.